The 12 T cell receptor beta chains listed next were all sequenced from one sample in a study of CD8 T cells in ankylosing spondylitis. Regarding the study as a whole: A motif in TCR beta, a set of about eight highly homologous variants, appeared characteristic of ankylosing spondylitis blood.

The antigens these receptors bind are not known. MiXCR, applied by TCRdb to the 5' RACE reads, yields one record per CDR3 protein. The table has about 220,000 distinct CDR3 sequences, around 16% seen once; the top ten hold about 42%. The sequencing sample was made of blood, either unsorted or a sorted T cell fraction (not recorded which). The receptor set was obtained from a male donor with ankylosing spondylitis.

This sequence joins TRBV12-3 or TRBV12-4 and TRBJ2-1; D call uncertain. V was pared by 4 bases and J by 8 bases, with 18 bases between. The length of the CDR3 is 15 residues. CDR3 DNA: TGTGCCAGCAGTTCATCACACTCCGGGTGGGATGAGCAGTTCTTC. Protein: CASSSSHSGWDEQFF.

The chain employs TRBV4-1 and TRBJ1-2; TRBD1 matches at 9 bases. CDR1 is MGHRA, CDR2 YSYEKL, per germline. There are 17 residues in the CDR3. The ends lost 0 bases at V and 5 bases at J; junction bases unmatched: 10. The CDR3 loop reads CASSQDPGQGDLYGYTF. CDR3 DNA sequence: TGCGCCAGCAGCCAAGACCCGGGACAGGGCGACCTATATGGCTACACCTTC.

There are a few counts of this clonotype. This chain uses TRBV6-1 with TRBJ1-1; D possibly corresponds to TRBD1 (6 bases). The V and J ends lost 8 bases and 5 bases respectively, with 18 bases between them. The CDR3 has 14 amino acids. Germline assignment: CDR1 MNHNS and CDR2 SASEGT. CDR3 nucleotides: TGTGCCAGCGAAGTCCCAGGGGTGTGGACTGAAGCTTTCTTT. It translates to CASEVPGVWTEAFF.

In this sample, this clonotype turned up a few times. CDR3 sequence (DNA): TGTGCCAGCAGTTTATCTAGCGGGGGGACGAACACCGGGGAGCTGTTTTTT. It is translated as CASSLSSGGTNTGELFF. The chain uses TRBV27 and TRBJ2-2; 10 nucleotides line up with TRBD2. This CDR3 comprises 17 residues. Per the germline V gene, CDR1 is MNHEY and CDR2 is SMNVEV (reference sequence). Unmatched junction bases numbered 1, after V lost 0 bases and J lost 0 bases.

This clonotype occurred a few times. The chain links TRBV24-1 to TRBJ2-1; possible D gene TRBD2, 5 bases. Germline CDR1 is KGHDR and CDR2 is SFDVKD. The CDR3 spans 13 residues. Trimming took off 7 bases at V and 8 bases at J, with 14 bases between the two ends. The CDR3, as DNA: TGTGCCACCAGGGCCAGCGGTTCTGATGAGCAGTTCTTC. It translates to CATRASGSDEQFF.

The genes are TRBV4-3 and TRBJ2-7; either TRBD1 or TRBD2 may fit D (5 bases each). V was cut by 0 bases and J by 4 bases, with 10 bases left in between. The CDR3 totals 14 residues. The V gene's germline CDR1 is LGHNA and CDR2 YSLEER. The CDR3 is CASSQDWDGYEQYF. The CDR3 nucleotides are TGCGCCAGCAGCCAAGATTGGGACGGGTACGAGCAGTACTTC.

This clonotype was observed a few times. CDR3 amino acids: CASSSGESSYNSPLHF. The DNA for the CDR3 is TGTGCCAGCAGTTCAGGGGAAAGCTCCTATAATTCACCCCTCCACTTT. V gene TRBV6-5 combines with J gene TRBJ1-6, with D perhaps matching TRBD1 (6 bases). V was clipped by 4 bases and J by 0 bases, with 10 bases between them. Germline-derived CDR1 and CDR2 are MNHEY and SVGAGI. CDR3 length equals 16 residues.

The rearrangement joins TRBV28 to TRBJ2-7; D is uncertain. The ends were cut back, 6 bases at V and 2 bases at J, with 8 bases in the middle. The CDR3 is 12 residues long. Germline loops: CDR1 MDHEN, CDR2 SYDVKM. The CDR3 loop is CASSYLTYEQYF. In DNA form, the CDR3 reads TGTGCCAGCAGCTACCTCACCTACGAGCAGTACTTC.

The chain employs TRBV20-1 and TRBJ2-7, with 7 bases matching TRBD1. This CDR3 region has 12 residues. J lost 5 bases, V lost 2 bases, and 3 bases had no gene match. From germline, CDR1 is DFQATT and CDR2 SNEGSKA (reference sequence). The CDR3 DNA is TGCAGTGCTAGACAGGGGGAAAACGAGCAGTACTTC. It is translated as CSARQGENEQYF.

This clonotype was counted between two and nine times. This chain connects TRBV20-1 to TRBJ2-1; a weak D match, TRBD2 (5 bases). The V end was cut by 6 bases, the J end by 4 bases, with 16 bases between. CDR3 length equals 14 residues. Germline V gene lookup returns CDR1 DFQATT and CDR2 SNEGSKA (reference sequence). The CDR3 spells CSAKLEKSYNEQFF. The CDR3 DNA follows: TGCAGTGCCAAACTAGAGAAATCTTACAATGAGCAGTTCTTC.

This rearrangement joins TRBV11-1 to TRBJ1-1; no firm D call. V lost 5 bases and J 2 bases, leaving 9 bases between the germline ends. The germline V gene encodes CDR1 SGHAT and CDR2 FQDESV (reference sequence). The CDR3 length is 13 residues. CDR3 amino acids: CASSPGINTEAFF. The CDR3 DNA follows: TGTGCCAGCAGCCCCGGGATCAACACTGAAGCTTTCTTT.

CDR3 bases: TGTGCCAGCAGTAGCAGTTTACGTCAGCCCCAGCATTTT. Translated: CASSSSLRQPQHF. The rearrangement joins TRBV12-3 or TRBV12-4 to TRBJ1-5; D call uncertain. The V end was cut by 5 bases, the J end by 6 bases, with 11 bases between. The CDR3 sequence is 13 residues long.